The clone carrying this T cell receptor (beta chain) was seen only a few times. The data derive from a study of cytotoxic CD8 clonotypes in ibrutinib-treated CLL. V lost 6 bases, J lost 6 bases, and 11 bases stayed unmatched. Germline V gives CDR1 SQVTM, CDR2 ANQGSEA. The CDR3 runs to 13 residues. Sequencing was designed to attain a depth spanning 1 in 200,000 to 1 in 1 million T cells. This table comes from immunoSEQ multiplex PCR, and its TCRdb copy is limited to in-frame clones, with some not included. This table holds tens of thousands of clones, 50% to 60% found once. The chain employs TRBV29-1 and TRBJ2-7; 7 bases match TRBD1. The TCR originated in a human donor with chronic lymphocytic leukemia. Sequences were derived from PBMCs, sampled at disease progression, from a patient treated with ibrutinib. The DNA of the CDR3 is TGCAGCGTAGCCGGGACAGACCTTACCGAGCAGTACTTC. This sequence encodes CSVAGTDLTEQYF.